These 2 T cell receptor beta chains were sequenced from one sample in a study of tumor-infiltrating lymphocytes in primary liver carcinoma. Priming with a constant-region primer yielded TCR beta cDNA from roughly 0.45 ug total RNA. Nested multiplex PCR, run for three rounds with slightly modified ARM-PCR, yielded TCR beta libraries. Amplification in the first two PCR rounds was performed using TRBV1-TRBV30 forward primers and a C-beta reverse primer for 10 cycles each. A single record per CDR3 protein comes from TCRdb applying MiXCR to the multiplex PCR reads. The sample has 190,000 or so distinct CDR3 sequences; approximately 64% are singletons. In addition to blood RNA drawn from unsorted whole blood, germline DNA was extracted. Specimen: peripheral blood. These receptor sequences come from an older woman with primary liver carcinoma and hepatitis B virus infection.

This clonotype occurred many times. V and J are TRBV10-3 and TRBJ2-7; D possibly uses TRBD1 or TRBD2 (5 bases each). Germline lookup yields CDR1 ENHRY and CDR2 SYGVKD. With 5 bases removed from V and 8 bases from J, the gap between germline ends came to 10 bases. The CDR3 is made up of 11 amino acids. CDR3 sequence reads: CAISPGPKQYF. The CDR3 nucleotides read TGTGCCATCAGTCCGGGACCGAAGCAGTACTTC.

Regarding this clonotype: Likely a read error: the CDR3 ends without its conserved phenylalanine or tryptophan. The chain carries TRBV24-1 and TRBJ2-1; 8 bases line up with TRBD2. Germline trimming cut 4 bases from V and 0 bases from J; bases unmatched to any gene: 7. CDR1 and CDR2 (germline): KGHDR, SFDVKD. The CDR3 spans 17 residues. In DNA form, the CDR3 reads TGTGCCACCAGTGACGCAGCGGGAGTTCCCTCCTACAATGAGCAGTTCATC. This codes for CATSDAAGVPSYNEQFI.